This paragraph reports one T cell receptor (beta chain). This clone was seen once. Its antigen remains unidentified. The record has no base qualities; no much larger clone is one base away. TCR CDR3 regions were amplified from genomic DNA by multiplex PCR using the deep immunoSEQ assay. Extracted genomic DNA from each cell subset was spread evenly across all wells of several immunoSEQ 96-well plates, with each plate serving as a replicate. For sorted subsets, about 210 ng of genomic DNA, equivalent to about 30,000 T cell genomes, went into each replicate PCR. Purified libraries were quantified with a Qubit 3.0 fluorometer, sized on a Bioanalyzer 2100, and re-quantified with the KAPA Library Quantification kit. Every immunoSEQ 96-well plate was sequenced on a dedicated single-read 150-cycle Illumina NextSeq 550 flow cell. As for how the authors treated the data: The immunoSEQ output contained only junctional sequences without quality scores, so filtering could not match that applied to full-length reads. Sequences were annotated with PyIR, a Python wrapper for IgBLAST v1.9, and V/J genes and CDR3 were assigned using IMGT germline references. Reads were removed for weak V/J assignments (E-value above 1e-6), missing CDR3, stop codons, out-of-frame junctions, or ambiguous translated residues. V3J clonotypes were defined by identical inferred V gene, J gene, and CDR3 amino acid sequence. Percentage overlap between repertoires was calculated by dividing the number of shared unique clonotypes by the size of the smaller repertoire. Repertoire richness was assessed with RTK rarefaction, the Chao1 estimator, and Recon v2.1 estimates of unobserved clonotypes. Generation probabilities for all TCRbeta clonotypes obtained by the gDNA method from a handful of donors were computed using OLGA. TCRdb provides this immuneACCESS table in a form limited to in-frame rearrangements. Some clones are lacking; in checked studies, under half of them reflect an unresolved V gene, and why the rest are absent is not known. Clone size and V and J calls were adopted from that table, with D and trimming inferred from the DNA. The table for this sample lists 650,000 to 800,000 clones; 92% of them were counted only once. Approximately 24% of the sample is held by the ten biggest clonotypes.

CD8 naive samples were obtained by positive selection for CCR7 among CD45RO-negative cells, yielding a CD45RA+CCR7+ population from which TemRA cells were excluded. Donors were healthy HIV-negative adults with no recently reported acute infections or vaccinations. Every donor was a Caucasian adult living in Nashville, Tennessee, USA. After blood collection by leukapheresis, PBMCs were isolated using Ficoll-Histopaque density gradient centrifugation and then cryopreserved in the vapor phase of liquid nitrogen. Purity and quantity of every magnetically sorted T cell population were checked by analytical flow cytometry. Genomic DNA was isolated from each sorted fraction and quantified by UV absorbance on a Nanodrop 2000c. From V the trimming removes 7 bases and from J it removes 3 bases, while the gene matches leave 4 bases of the junction unaccounted for. The CDR3 starts with the cysteine, ends with the phenylalanine, and has 14 residues. Just the 42-base CDR3 DNA is kept, in frame starting at base 1. CDR1 and CDR2 were assigned from the germline V gene as SNHLY and FYNNEI.

The sample is drawn from a study of shared clonotypes between healthy human individuals (dated by TCRdb to the early 2020s). Turning to the overall study: A few men and two women, aged 18 to 49 years, made up the cohort. To increase sequencing depth and limit assay-specific biases, TCR repertoire library preparation and sequencing were carried out by different laboratories using diverse techniques. Leukapheresis yielded between about 0.9 and 10 billion PBMCs per donor. For each donor, CD4 naive and CD4 memory were each given three plates, CD8 naive was given two plates, and CD8 memory was given one plate. The study deeply sequenced blood TCR repertoires of about 5 healthy adults to estimate repertoire size and the extent of clonotype sharing between individuals. What the work shows at the level of the full study, not this receptor alone: Compared with non-shared clonotypes, clonotypes shared by all four sorted-subset donors had higher generation probabilities. Based on pairwise subsampling, the degree of clonotype sharing among donors was expected to be affected by sequencing depth. When several donors were compared, the shared fraction of clonotypes was 5% to 6.5% for naive CD4, less than 4% for naive CD8, more than 2% for memory CD4, and about 0.36% for memory CD8. Rarefaction of sorted-subset datasets indicated incomplete sequencing despite the large sequencing depth. Naive subsets generally had larger estimated clonotype richness than memory subsets did. Sampling was restricted to blood, and TCR repertoires in tissue are likely to differ from TCR repertoires in blood. Because the study included a small number of donors, the genetic and exposure-history diversity represented was limited.

Sequenced sample: naive CD8+ T cells sorted from blood. The cell subset or site label here, explained by the study, means: CD45RA+CCR7+. Recombination connected TRBV2 to TRBJ2-1, and TRBD2 aligns with 9 junction nucleotides. The source is a man aged 25-45 years in good health. Read as DNA, the sequence is TGTGCCAGCAAGGGCGGGAGGGTCTACAATGAGCAGTTCTTC. Translated, this is CASKGGRVYNEQFF. Joined to the reference TRBV2 and TRBJ2-1 proteins, this CDR3 gives the full variable domain: EPEVTQTPSHQVTQMGQEVILRCVPISNHLYFYWYRQILGQKVEFLVSFYNNEISEKSEIFDDQFSVERPDGSNFTLKIRSTKLEDSAMYFCASKGGRVYNEQFFGPGTRLTVL.